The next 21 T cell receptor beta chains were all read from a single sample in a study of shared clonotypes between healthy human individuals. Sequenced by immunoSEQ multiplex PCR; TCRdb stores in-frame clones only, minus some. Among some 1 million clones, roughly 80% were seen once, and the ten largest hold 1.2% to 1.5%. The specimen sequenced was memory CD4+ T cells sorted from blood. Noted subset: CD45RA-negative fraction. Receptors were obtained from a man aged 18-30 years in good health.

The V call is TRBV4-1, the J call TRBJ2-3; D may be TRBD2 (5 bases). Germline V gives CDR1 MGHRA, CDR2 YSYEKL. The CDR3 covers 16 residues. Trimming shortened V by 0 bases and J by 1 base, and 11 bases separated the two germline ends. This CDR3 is CASSQDSRARTDTQYF. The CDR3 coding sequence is TGCGCCAGCAGCCAAGACTCGCGGGCTCGCACAGATACGCAGTATTTT.

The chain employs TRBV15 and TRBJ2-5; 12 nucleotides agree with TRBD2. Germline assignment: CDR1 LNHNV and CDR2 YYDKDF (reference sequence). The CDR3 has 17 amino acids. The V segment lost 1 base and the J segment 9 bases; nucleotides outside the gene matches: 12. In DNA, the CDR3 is TGTGCCACCAGCAGAGTGGGGACTAGCGGGCTTCGGGGGGCCCAGTACTTC. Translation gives CATSRVGTSGLRGAQYF.

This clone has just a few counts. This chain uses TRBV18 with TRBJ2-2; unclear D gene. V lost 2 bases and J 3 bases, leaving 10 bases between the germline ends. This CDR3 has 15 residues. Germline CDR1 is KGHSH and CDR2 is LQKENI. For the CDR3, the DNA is TGTGCCAGCTCACCAACGCAGGTTTACACCGGGGAGCTGTTTTTT. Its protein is CASSPTQVYTGELFF. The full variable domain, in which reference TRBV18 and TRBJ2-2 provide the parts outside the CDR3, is NAGVMQNPRHLVRRRGQEARLRCSPMKGHSHVYWYRQLPEEGLKFMVYLQKENIIDESGMPKERFSAEFPKEGPSILRIQQVVRGDSAAYFCASSPTQVYTGELFFGEGSRLTVL.

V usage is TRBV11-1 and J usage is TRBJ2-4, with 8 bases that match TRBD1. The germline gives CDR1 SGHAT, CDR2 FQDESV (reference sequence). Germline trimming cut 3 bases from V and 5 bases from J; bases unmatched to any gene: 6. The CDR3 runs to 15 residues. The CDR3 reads CASSFQGADENIQYF. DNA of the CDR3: TGTGCCAGCAGCTTCCAGGGGGCTGATGAAAACATTCAGTACTTC.

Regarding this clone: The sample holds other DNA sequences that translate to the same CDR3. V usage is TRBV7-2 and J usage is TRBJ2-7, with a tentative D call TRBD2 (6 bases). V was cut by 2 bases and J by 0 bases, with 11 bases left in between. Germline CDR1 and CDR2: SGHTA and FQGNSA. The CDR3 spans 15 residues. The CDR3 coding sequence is TGTGCCAGCAGCTTATCTGGGGGGAGCTCCTACGAGCAGTACTTC. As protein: CASSLSGGSSYEQYF.

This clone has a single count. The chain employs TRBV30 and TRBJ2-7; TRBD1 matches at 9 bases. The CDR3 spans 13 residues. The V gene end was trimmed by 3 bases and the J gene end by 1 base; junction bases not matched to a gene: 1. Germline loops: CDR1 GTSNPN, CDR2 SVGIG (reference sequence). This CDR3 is CAWRGTGSYEQYF. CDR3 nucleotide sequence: TGTGCCTGGAGAGGGACAGGGTCCTACGAGCAGTACTTC.

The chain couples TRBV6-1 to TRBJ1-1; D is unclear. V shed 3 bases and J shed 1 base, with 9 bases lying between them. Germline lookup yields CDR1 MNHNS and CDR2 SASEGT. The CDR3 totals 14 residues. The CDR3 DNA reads TGTGCCAGCAGTGATACAATGGAGAACACTGAAGCTTTCTTT. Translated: CASSDTMENTEAFF.

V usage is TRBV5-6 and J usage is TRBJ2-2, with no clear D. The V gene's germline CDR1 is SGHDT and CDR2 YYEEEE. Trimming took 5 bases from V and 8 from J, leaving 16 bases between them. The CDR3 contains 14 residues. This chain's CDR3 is CASSIVGLAGELFF. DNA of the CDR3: TGTGCCAGCAGTATAGTGGGATTGGCGGGGGAGCTGTTTTTT.

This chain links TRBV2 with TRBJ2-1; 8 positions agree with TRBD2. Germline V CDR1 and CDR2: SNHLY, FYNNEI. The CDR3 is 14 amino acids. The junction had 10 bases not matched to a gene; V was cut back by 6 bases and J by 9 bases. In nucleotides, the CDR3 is TGTGCCAGCAGGAACATAGCGGGGATGGGTGAGCAGTTCTTC. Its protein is CASRNIAGMGEQFF.

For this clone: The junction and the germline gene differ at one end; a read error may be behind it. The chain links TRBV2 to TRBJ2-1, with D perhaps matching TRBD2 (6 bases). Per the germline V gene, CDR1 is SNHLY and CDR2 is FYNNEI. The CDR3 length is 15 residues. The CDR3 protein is CASSEGSGSYTEQFF. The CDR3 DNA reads TGTGCCAGCAGTGAAGGGAGCGGGTCCTACACTGAGCAGTTCTTC.

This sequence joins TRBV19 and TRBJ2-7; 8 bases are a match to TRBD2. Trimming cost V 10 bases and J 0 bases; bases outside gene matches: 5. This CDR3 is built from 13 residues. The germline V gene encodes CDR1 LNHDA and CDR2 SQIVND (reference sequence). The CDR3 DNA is TGTGCCACACGGGGGGGCAGCTCCTACGAGCAGTACTTC. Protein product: CATRGGSSYEQYF.

CDR3 sequence: CASRSQGAKGEKLFF. The CDR3 DNA is TGTGCCAGCCGATCACAGGGGGCGAAAGGTGAAAAACTGTTTTTT. This chain joins TRBV28 and TRBJ1-4; 9 bases fit TRBD1. The CDR3 spans 15 residues. Per the germline V gene, CDR1 is MDHEN and CDR2 is SYDVKM. V was clipped by 8 bases and J by 7 bases; unmatched bases: 11.

DNA of the CDR3: TGTGCCAGCACGGGGGGCGGTTTTAATGAGCAGTTCTTC. Translation gives CASTGGGFNEQFF. This sequence joins TRBV19 and TRBJ2-1, with D possibly matching TRBD2 (7 bases). Trimming shortened V by 9 bases and J by 7 bases, and 16 bases separated the two germline ends. The CDR3 spans 13 residues. Germline V lookup: CDR1 LNHDA, CDR2 SQIVND (reference sequence).

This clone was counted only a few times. CDR3 nucleotides: TGTGCCAGTAGTACCTCTTCGGGACCTTCTAATTCACCCCTCCACTTT. Amino acids: CASSTSSGPSNSPLHF. The chain uses TRBV19 and TRBJ1-6, with D maybe TRBD1 (5 bases). Germline assignment: CDR1 LNHDA and CDR2 SQIVND (reference sequence). This CDR3 comprises 16 residues. The V end was cut by 4 bases, the J end by 6 bases, with 16 bases between.

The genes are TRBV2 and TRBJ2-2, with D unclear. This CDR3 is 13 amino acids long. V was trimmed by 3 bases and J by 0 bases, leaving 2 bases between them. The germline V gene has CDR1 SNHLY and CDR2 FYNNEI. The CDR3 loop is CASSEANTGELFF. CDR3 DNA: TGTGCCAGCAGTGAGGCGAACACCGGGGAGCTGTTTTTT.

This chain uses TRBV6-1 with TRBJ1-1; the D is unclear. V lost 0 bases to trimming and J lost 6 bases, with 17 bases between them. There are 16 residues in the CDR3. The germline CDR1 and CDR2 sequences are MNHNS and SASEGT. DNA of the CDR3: TGTGCCAGCAGTGAAGCGCAGTTTGGGGTTCTATCTGAAGCTTTCTTT. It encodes CASSEAQFGVLSEAFF.

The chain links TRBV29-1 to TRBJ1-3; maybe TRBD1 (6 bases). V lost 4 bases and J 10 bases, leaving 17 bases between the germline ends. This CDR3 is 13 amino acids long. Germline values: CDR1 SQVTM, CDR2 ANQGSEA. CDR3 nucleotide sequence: TGCAGCGTTGGAGGGACAACTCAAGGGACCATATATTTT. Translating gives CSVGGTTQGTIYF.

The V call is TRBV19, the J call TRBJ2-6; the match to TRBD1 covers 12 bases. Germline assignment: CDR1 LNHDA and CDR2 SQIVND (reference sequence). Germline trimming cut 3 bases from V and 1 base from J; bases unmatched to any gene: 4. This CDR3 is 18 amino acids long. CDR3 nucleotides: TGTGCCAGTAGTATCTTGGGACAGGGGGCATCTGGGGCCAACGTCCTGACTTTC. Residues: CASSILGQGASGANVLTF.

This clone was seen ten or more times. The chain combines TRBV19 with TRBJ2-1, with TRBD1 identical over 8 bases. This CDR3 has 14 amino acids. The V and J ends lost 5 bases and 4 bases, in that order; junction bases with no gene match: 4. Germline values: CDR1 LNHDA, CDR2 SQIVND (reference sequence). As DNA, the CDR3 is TGTGCCAGTAGTTTACAGGGGGATTACAATGAGCAGTTCTTC. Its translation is CASSLQGDYNEQFF.

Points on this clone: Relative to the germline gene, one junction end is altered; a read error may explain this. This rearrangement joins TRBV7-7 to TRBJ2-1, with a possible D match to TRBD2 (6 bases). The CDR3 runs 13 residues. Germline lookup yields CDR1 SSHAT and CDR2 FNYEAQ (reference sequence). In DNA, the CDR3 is TGTGCTAGCAGCCTGTCCCGGGACTCCGTGAAGTTCTTC. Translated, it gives CASSLSRDSVKFF. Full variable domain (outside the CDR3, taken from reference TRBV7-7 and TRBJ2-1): GAGVSQSPRYKVTKRGQDVTLRCDPISSHATLYWYQQALGQGPEFLTYFNYEAQPDKSGLPSDRFSAERPEGSISTLTIQRTEQRDSAMYRCASSLSRDSVKFFGPGTRLTVL.

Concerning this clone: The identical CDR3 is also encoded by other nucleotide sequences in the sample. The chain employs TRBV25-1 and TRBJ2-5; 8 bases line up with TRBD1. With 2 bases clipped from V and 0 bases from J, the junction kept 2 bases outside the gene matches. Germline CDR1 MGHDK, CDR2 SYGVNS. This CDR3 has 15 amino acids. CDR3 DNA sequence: TGTGCCAGCAGTGAACTGGACAGGGACCAAGAGACCCAGTACTTC. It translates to CASSELDRDQETQYF.